This entry features one T cell receptor beta chain sequence. The specificity of this receptor is unknown. No qualities accompany the bases; no much larger clone lies one base away. These data originate in a study of blood T cell repertoires in COVID-19 (TCRdb year 2020). Looking at the study overall: Collaborator samples came from the United States, Italy and Spain and covered acute and convalescent phases of COVID-19. Where available, HLA class I and class II types were obtained from metadata supplied by the sample provider rather than from assay-based typing. The prospective study material was composed of cDNA or gDNA derived from T cells, B-cell-depleted T cells, or PBMCs. A freely available public database, intended as a resource for researchers studying the immune response to SARS-CoV-2, is where the repertoires were released. Subjects who had been exposed to COVID-19, were actively infected with it, or had recovered from it provided the deeply sampled blood TCRbeta repertoires that made up the dataset. The sample metadata nearly always contained a de-identified subject ID, COVID-19 status, age in years and sex. Samples were obtained from the ongoing ImmuneRACE study (first 160 participants) and from about 1,300 subjects provided by 6 global collaborators. General findings and caveats noted by the study authors: The quantity of clinical and demographic metadata differed by source and by participant and was supplied without curation.

The CDR3 runs 12 residues from the cysteine to the phenylalanine. Only CDR3 DNA is held: 36 bases, read in frame from base 1. CDR1 and CDR2 (MNHNS, SASEGT) derive from the germline V gene. Trimming takes 2 bases from V and 13 bases from J, and the germline ends sit 12 bases apart. The immunoSEQ Assay, a bias-controlled multiplex PCR, was used to amplify TCRbeta CDR3 regions from genomic DNA. The authors processed their data as follows. Nucleated cell counts per sample were estimated from amplification of reference gene primers within the assay. To quantify the absolute abundance of each unique TCRbeta CDR3 rearrangement, sequence reads were collapsed and filtered. For each sample, productive Simpson clonality was calculated as the square root of Simpson's diversity index across productive rearrangements. TCRdb holds this immuneACCESS table with in-frame rearrangements only. Some clones are missing; in checked studies, unresolved V genes explain under half, and the rest has no known cause. The DNA gave D and trimming, while V, J and clone size come from that table. The sample yields fewer than 350,000 clones; around 81% were counted once. The ten largest clones represent roughly 2.9% of the sample.

The collaborating institutions used their own protocols to collect whole blood in K2EDTA tubes. For TCRbeta analysis, collaborators shipped samples as frozen whole blood, isolated PBMCs, or DNA extracted from either of those sample types. The chain is made from TRBV6-1 and TRBJ1-3; perhaps TRBD1 is the D gene, with 5 bases matching. This clonotype was sampled from a woman in her sixties or seventies with active or convalescent COVID-19. Material for sequencing was peripheral blood. Here the CDR3 is given as CASSERGARIYF. The sequenced DNA is TGTGCCAGCAGTGAAAGGGGCGCAAGGATATATTTT.